Sequencing of this T cell receptor (beta chain) was carried out in a study of blood T cell repertoires in COVID-19 (TCRdb year 2020). In the study overall: Samples covering the acute and convalescent phases of COVID-19 were provided by collaborators in the United States, Italy and Spain. The material from the prospective study consisted of cDNA or gDNA derived from T cells, B-cell-depleted T cells, or PBMCs. Deeply sampled blood TCRbeta repertoires from subjects exposed to, actively infected with, or recovered from COVID-19 were included in the dataset. The repertoires were made available in a free public database intended to serve as a resource for research on the immune response to SARS-CoV-2. The samples were drawn from two sources: the first 160 participants of the ongoing ImmuneRACE study, and 1,000 to 1,500 subjects contributed by 6 global collaborators. Nearly every sample came with metadata listing a de-identified subject ID, COVID-19 status, age in years and sex. HLA class I and class II types, where available, came from metadata supplied by the sample provider rather than from assay-based typing.

The collaborating institutions used their own protocols to collect whole blood in K2EDTA tubes. Collaborator samples were shipped for TCRbeta analysis as frozen whole blood, isolated PBMCs, or DNA extracted from either sample type. V is cut by 4 bases and J by 0 bases, and the space between the germline ends is 10 bases. The CDR3 sequence holds 15 residues, the cysteine and phenylalanine included. CDR3 DNA is the only sequence kept; it has 45 bases, read in frame from the first base. The germline V gene yields MGHRA for CDR1 and YSYEKL for CDR2. This clone showed up just a few times. Its antigen remains unidentified. No base quality information exists; no much larger clone differs at one position. TCRbeta CDR3 regions were amplified from genomic DNA by means of the immunoSEQ Assay, a bias-controlled multiplex PCR. Processing in the source paper ran as follows. The number of nucleated cells in each sample was estimated from the amplification of reference gene primers within the assay. To quantify the absolute abundance of each unique TCRbeta CDR3 rearrangement, sequence reads were collapsed and filtered. For each sample, productive Simpson clonality was calculated as the square root of Simpson's diversity index across productive rearrangements. TCRdb carries this immuneACCESS record with in-frame sequences only. Its versions omit some clonotypes, under half of them owing to an unresolved V gene in the studies checked, with the rest unexplained. That table furnishes V, J and clone size, whereas the DNA furnished D and trimming. The sample profile shows 69,000 or so clones; nearly 90% of them were found once. The ten largest clones add up to 4% to 6.5% of the sample.

The investigation overall reported the following: The amount of clinical and demographic metadata varied by source and participant and was provided uncurated.

The chain employs TRBV4-1 and TRBJ2-1; the D gene remains uncertain. The sample taken for sequencing was peripheral blood. This TCR was sampled from a man over 45 with acute or convalescent COVID-19. The CDR3 amino acid sequence is: CASSPLADSYNEQFF. The nucleotide sequence reads TGCGCCAGCAGCCCGCTGGCGGACTCCTACAATGAGCAGTTCTTC.